The clone carrying this TCR beta chain was seen repeatedly, ten times or more. The antigen remains unidentified. RNA transcripts served as the template for amplifying TCR beta CDR3 regions. The HTBI primer set was used in a first-round RT-PCR of the TCR CDR3. Using its own MiXCR run on the multiplex PCR reads, TCRdb lists one record per CDR3 protein. The sample lists hundreds of thousands of distinct CDR3 sequences; 20% were seen once. These data belong to a study of T cells in Graves' hyperthyroidism and ophthalmopathy. Fresh peripheral blood, around 9.5 ml, yielded the PBMCs. V shed 4 bases and J shed 7 bases, with 17 bases lying between them. The CDR3 totals 15 residues. In germline, CDR1 is ENHRY, CDR2 SYGVKD. Points from the study as a whole: Ophthalmopathy onset followed model prediction by a median about six months. Separation of ophthalmopathy from stable hyperthyroidism was achieved by a 13 V-J model.

The origin of this receptor is a man younger than 45 with Graves' ophthalmopathy. The sample comprised blood. The chain employs TRBV10-3 and TRBJ1-5, with D tentatively TRBD1 (6 bases). The CDR3 protein is CAISGGGARQQPQHF. The CDR3 bases are TGTGCCATCAGTGGGGGGGGGGCGCGACAGCAGCCCCAGCATTTT.